A selection of T cell receptor beta chains follows, all from one sample in a study of early T cells in non-severe SARS-CoV-2 infection. TCRdb ran MiXCR on the 5' RACE reads and lists one entry per CDR3 protein. This repertoire shows about 61,000 distinct CDR3 sequences, about 10% found once; its top ten account for about 1.7%. Sequences were obtained from whole blood. Receptor source: an adult who was a healthcare worker with PCR-confirmed SARS-CoV-2 infection or an uninfected control (not recorded which). The CDR3 runs from the conserved cysteine through the conserved F or W. The D gene is left open where the match is weak. Not every row has a clone size; where given, it reads once, few, many or a size class.

V gene,J gene,D gene,clone size,CDR3 DNA,CDR3 protein
TRBV2,TRBJ2-1,.,.,TGTGCCAGCGCTACCCGGGGCGGGAATGAGCAGTTCTTC,CASATRGGNEQFF
TRBV20-1,TRBJ2-1,.,.,TGCAGTGCTAGAGATCTGGGCAGGGTTGGCAGGGAGCAGTTCTTC,CSARDLGRVGREQFF
TRBV29-1,TRBJ1-4,.,.,TGCAGCGTTGACTCCTGGGACGCCTCGAGTGGTGAAAAACTGTTTTTT,CSVDSWDASSGEKLFF
TRBV21-1,TRBJ1-2,.,.,TGTGCCCCTCCTCCTGGGCCAGGCCTACTGACGTATGGCTACACCTTC,CAPPPGPGLLTYGYTF
TRBV19,TRBJ1-5,.,many,TGTGCCAGTAGCTCAGGGGTTTGGAGCAATCAGCCCCAGCATTTT,CASSSGVWSNQPQHF
TRBV5-1,TRBJ2-3,.,many,TGCGCCAGCAGCTTGGGGGGTAGCACAGATACGCAGTATTTT,CASSLGGSTDTQYF
TRBV11-2,TRBJ2-3,.,.,TGTGCCAGCAAGGTCACAGGTTCGGATACGCAGTATTTT,CASKVTGSDTQYF
TRBV29-1,TRBJ1-1,.,.,TGCAGCGCGGTCCGGGGCTCCTCGAACACTGAAGCTTTCTTT,CSAVRGSSNTEAFF
TRBV12-3/TRBV12-4,TRBJ2-7,TRBD1,many,TGTGCCAGCAGCCCTAGGGGGCTAGGCTACGAGCAGTACTTC,CASSPRGLGYEQYF
TRBV20-1,TRBJ1-1,.,many,TGCAGTGCTAGAGAATGGCCAGAGGTCACTGAAGCTTTCTTT,CSAREWPEVTEAFF
TRBV7-8,TRBJ1-1,.,.,TGTGCCAGCAGCTGGAGGGGGGAAGCTTTCTTT,CASSWRGEAFF
TRBV3-1,TRBJ2-5,.,.,TGTGCCAGCAGCCAGGCGGATTGGGAGACCCAGTACTTC,CASSQADWETQYF
TRBV30,TRBJ2-4,.,many,TGTGCCTGGCAGTCCCGGACCCCCTTTACCAAAAACATTCAGTACTTC,CAWQSRTPFTKNIQYF
TRBV7-2,TRBJ1-2,.,few,TGTGCCAGCAGCCCCGTTAGGGACTATGGCTACACCTTC,CASSPVRDYGYTF
TRBV20-1,TRBJ2-3,TRBD2,many,TGCAGTGCTCCTGGTTCAGCGGGGCTAACAGATACGCAGTATTTT,CSAPGSAGLTDTQYF
TRBV11-2,TRBJ2-3,.,many,TGTGCCAGCAGCTTAGCCGGGGGCGGCACAGATACGCAGTATTTT,CASSLAGGGTDTQYF
TRBV3-1,TRBJ2-7,.,many,TGTGCCAGCAGCCAATCGGACAGCTACGAGCAGTACTTC,CASSQSDSYEQYF
TRBV3-1,TRBJ1-6,.,.,TGTGCCAGCAGCCAAGCGGGACGGCTACTCCACTTT,CASSQAGRLLHF
TRBV6-6,TRBJ2-3,TRBD2,many,TGTGCCAGCAGCCGACTAGCGGGGGCTAGCACAGATACGCAGTATTTT,CASSRLAGASTDTQYF
TRBV29-1,TRBJ1-1,TRBD1,many,TGCAGCGTTGAACAATCGGACAGGGGGACCCCTGAAGCTTTCTTT,CSVEQSDRGTPEAFF
TRBV29-1,TRBJ1-2,TRBD1,.,TGCAGCGTTGAAGAGGGGACAGCAAGGGGTTCTATCTATGGCTACACCTTC,CSVEEGTARGSIYGYTF
TRBV27,TRBJ1-5,.,.,TGTGCCAGCAGTTTCAGCAGGGGAAGCAATCAGCCCCAGCATTTT,CASSFSRGSNQPQHF
TRBV30,TRBJ1-2,.,many,TGTGCCTCCGGACGTAGCTATGGCTACACCTTC,CASGRSYGYTF
TRBV7-2,TRBJ1-1,.,many,TGTGCCAGCAGCTTAGGTAGATTAGAAGCTTTCTTT,CASSLGRLEAFF
TRBV7-2,TRBJ2-5,.,few,TGTGCCAGCAGCTTAAGGGCGGGGGCCTTCCAAGAGACCCAGTACTTC,CASSLRAGAFQETQYF
TRBV9,TRBJ1-5,.,many,TGTGCCAGCACCCCTGAACTGGACAGTTATAGCAATCAGCCCCAGCATTTT,CASTPELDSYSNQPQHF
TRBV30,TRBJ1-4,TRBD1,many,TGTGCCTGGAACGCGGGACAGTTTAATGAAAAACTGTTTTTT,CAWNAGQFNEKLFF
TRBV20-1,TRBJ2-7,.,.,TGCAGTGCCGAGCCTAACTGGGGGGAGCAGTACTTC,CSAEPNWGEQYF
TRBV6-2/TRBV6-3,TRBJ2-2,.,many,TGTGCCAGCTGGCGGACCGGGGAGCTGTTTTTT,CASWRTGELFF
TRBV2,TRBJ2-1,TRBD2,many,TGTGCCAGCAGTGACGGTAGACTAGCTTGGGCTAATGAGCAGTTCTTC,CASSDGRLAWANEQFF
TRBV19,TRBJ2-1,.,many,TGTGCCAGTAGTCAAGTCTCGGGCGGCTACAATGAGCAGTTCTTC,CASSQVSGGYNEQFF
TRBV6-5,TRBJ2-7,.,once,TGTGCCAGCAGACGAGGACACCAGGGTGTCTACGAGCAGTACTTC,CASRRGHQGVYEQYF
TRBV12-3/TRBV12-4,TRBJ1-2,.,many,TGTGCCAGCACCAAAGAGCGGGGCTACACCTTC,CASTKERGYTF
TRBV7-9,TRBJ2-3,TRBD2,.,TGTGCCAGCAGCTTTAGCGGGGGCACCAATACGCAGTATTTT,CASSFSGGTNTQYF
TRBV12-3/TRBV12-4,TRBJ2-5,.,many,TGTGCCAGCAGTTTAGGGGGGGCCGGGACCCAGTACTTC,CASSLGGAGTQYF
TRBV12-3/TRBV12-4,TRBJ2-2,.,few,TGTGCCAGCAGTTTTACAGCCCCGAAGACCGGGGAGCTGTTTTTT,CASSFTAPKTGELFF
TRBV14,TRBJ1-1,.,many,TGTGCCAGCAGCCAAGTACGGGCGGGCACTGAAGCTTTCTTT,CASSQVRAGTEAFF
TRBV3-1,TRBJ1-1,.,few,TGTGCCAGCACTTGGGGCCGTGGAACTGAAGCTTTCTTT,CASTWGRGTEAFF
TRBV11-2,TRBJ2-7,.,many,TGTGCCAGCAGCTATAATCAGAGAGACGAGCAGTACTTC,CASSYNQRDEQYF